The rows below give T cell receptor beta chains drawn from one sample of a study of T-cell reconstitution after alpha-beta-depleted transplantation in children. TCRdb re-analysed the PCR reads in MiXCR, keeping a single row per CDR3 protein. The table lists about 540,000 distinct CDR3 sequences, about 17% of them singletons. This specimen consisted of PBMCs from the stem cell graft donor, obtained from the stem cell graft. The receptor set was obtained from a human donor who donated a stem cell graft to a child with acute lymphoblastic leukemia. Each CDR3 is given with its conserved first and last residue. The D gene is left open where the match is weak. Some rows mark clone size as missing; the rest say once, few, many or name a class of expanded clone.

V gene	D gene	J gene	clone size	CDR3 protein	CDR3 DNA
TRBV27	TRBD1	TRBJ2-1	NA	CASTRGTGANYEQFF	TGTGCCAGCACTCGGGGGACAGGGGCAAACTATGAGCAGTTCTTC
TRBV7-2	NA	TRBJ1-6	few	CASSLRGGAYNSPLHF	TGTGCCAGCAGCTTAAGAGGGGGAGCCTATAATTCACCCCTCCACTTT
TRBV6-5	TRBD1	TRBJ1-5	NA	CASSSTGGGQPQHF	TGTGCCAGCAGTTCAACAGGGGGCGGTCAGCCCCAGCATTTT
TRBV19	NA	TRBJ2-4	NA	CASSSRTKNIQYF	TGTGCCAGTAGTAGCCGGACGAAAAACATTCAGTACTTC
TRBV27	TRBD2	TRBJ2-7	NA	CASSLPRAGGLGEQYF	TGTGCCAGCAGTTTACCCAGAGCGGGAGGGTTAGGCGAGCAGTACTTC
TRBV10-3	NA	TRBJ1-2	NA	CAISRAAGEGYTF	TGTGCCATCAGTCGAGCGGCAGGGGAAGGCTACACCTTC
TRBV6-2/TRBV6-3	TRBD1	TRBJ1-3	NA	CASRGTGTGNTIYF	TGTGCCAGCAGGGGGACAGGCACCGGAAACACCATATATTTT
TRBV4-1	NA	TRBJ2-7	NA	CASSQVVAGGYEQYF	TGCGCCAGCAGCCAAGTCGTGGCAGGGGGGTACGAGCAGTACTTC
TRBV7-9	NA	TRBJ2-7	NA	CASSSDQEMAYEQYF	TGTGCCAGCAGCTCCGACCAGGAGATGGCCTACGAGCAGTACTTC
TRBV5-1	NA	TRBJ1-2	NA	CASSDRDMGAYGYTF	TGCGCCAGCAGCGACCGGGACATGGGGGCCTATGGCTACACCTTC